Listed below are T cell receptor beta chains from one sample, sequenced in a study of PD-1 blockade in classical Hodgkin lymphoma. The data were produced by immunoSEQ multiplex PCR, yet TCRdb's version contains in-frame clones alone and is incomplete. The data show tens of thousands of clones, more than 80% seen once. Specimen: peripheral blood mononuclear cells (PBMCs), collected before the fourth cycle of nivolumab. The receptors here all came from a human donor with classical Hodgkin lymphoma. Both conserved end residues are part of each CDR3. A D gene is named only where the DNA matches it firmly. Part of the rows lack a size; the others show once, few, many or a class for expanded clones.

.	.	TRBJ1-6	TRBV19	TGTGCCAGTAGTATTCGGGGAGGCTATAATTCACCCCTCCACTTT	CASSIRGGYNSPLHF
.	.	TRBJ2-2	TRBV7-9	TGTGCCAGCAGCTTAGGCAGGGGCACCGGGGAGCTGTTTTTT	CASSLGRGTGELFF
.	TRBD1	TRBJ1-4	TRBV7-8	TGTGCCAGCAGCCAGGACAGGGGGGAAGAAAAACTGTTTTTT	CASSQDRGEEKLFF
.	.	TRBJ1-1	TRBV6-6	TGTGCCAGCAGTTACTCCGTGGAATTGAACACTGAAGCTTTCTTT	CASSYSVELNTEAFF
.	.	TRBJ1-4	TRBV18	TGTGCCAGCTCACCAATGCAGGTCGGTAGTGAAAAACTGTTTTTT	CASSPMQVGSEKLFF
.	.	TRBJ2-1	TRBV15	TGTGCCACCAGCTTACTTACCTCCGGGATCAGCTCCTACAATGAGCAGTTCTTC	CATSLLTSGISSYNEQFF
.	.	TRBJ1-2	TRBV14	TGTGCCAGCAGCCCCGTAGGAGGGGTGCGCACCTTC	CASSPVGGVRTF
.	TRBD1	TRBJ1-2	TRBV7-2	TGTGCCAGCAGCTTTACAGGGGACTATGGCTACACCTTC	CASSFTGDYGYTF
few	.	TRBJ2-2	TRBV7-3	TGTGCCAGCAGCGAAACAGGGGGGGAGCTGTTTTTT	CASSETGGELFF
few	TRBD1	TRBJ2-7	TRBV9	TGTGCCAGCAGCGAAGACACCGGGACAGGGACCTACGAGCAGTACTTC	CASSEDTGTGTYEQYF
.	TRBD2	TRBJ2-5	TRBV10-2	TGCGCCAGCGATGGGTCTAGCGGGGGGCCTTGGCAAGAGACCCAGTACTTC	CASDGSSGGPWQETQYF
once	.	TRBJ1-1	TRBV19	TGTGCCAGTAGCACAGGGATTGACACTGAAGCTTTCTTT	CASSTGIDTEAFF
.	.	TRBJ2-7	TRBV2	TGTGCCAGCAGTGAAGCAGCCTCCTACGAGCAGTACTTC	CASSEAASYEQYF
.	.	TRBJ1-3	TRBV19	TGTGCCAGTAGTACCCAGGGCTCTGGAAACACCATATATTTT	CASSTQGSGNTIYF
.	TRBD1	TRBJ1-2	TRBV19	TGTGCCAGTAGCGGGACAGGGTATGGCTACACCTTC	CASSGTGYGYTF
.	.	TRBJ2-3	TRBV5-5	TGTGCCAGCAGCTTGGAAGATGTAACAAGGATTTACAGCACAGATACGCAGTATTTT	CASSLEDVTRIYSTDTQYF
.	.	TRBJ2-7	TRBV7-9	TGTGCCAGCAGCTTAGCCCCTGTGGGTGGCCGAATCTACGAGCAGTACTTC	CASSLAPVGGRIYEQYF
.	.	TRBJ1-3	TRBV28	TGTGCCAGCAGTTCTGGGGGGCCTGTCTCTGGAAACACCATATATTTT	CASSSGGPVSGNTIYF
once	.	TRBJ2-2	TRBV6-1	TGTGCCAGCACCAGACCCAGCGGGAACACCGGGGAGCTGTTTTTT	CASTRPSGNTGELFF
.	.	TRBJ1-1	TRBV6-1	TGTGCCAGCAGTGAAGAGTATAGCACTGAAGCTTTCTTT	CASSEEYSTEAFF
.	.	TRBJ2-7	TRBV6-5	TGTGCCAGCAGTAACACCGGCTACGAGCAGTACTTC	CASSNTGYEQYF
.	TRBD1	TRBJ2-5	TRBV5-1	TGCGCCAGCAGCGGGGGACAGCGAGAACAAGAGACCCAGTACTTC	CASSGGQREQETQYF
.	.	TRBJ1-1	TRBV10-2	TGCGCCAGTGGCGCACAGATCAACACTGAAGCTTTCTTT	CASGAQINTEAFF
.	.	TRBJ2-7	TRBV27	TGTGCCAGCAGCCACGGCCGTGAGCAGTACTTC	CASSHGREQYF
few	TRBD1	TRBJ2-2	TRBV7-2	TGTGCCAGCAGCTTAGGCAGGGGGCAAGTCTCCGGGGAGCTGTTTTTT	CASSLGRGQVSGELFF
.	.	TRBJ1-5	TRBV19	TGTGCCAGCCGAGACAGCTATAGCAATCAGCCCCAGCATTTT	CASRDSYSNQPQHF
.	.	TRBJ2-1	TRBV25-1	TGTGCCAGCAGTGACGGTAAGACCTACAATGAGCAGTTCTTC	CASSDGKTYNEQFF
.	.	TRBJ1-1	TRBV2	TGTGCCGCGACCCTCAGGATGGGCACTGAAGCTTTCTTT	CAATLRMGTEAFF